This T cell receptor (beta chain) stems from a study of blood T cell repertoires in COVID-19. Study-wide context: From T cells, B-cell-depleted T cells, or PBMCs came the material, which was cDNA or gDNA.

Seattle researchers signed up patients amid active infection and tracked them longitudinally. Profiling relied on immunoSEQ multiplex PCR, and the TCRdb table lists in-frame clones only, not all of them. The sample lists 170,000 or so clones, roughly four fifths occurring once. Trimming shortened V by 3 bases and J by 5 bases, and 13 bases separated the two germline ends. Germline CDR1 is ENHRY and CDR2 is SYGVKD. The CDR3 is 14 amino acids. This clone has only one observation. Sequenced material: peripheral blood. The TCR originated in a woman between 70 and 85 years old with COVID-19, enrolled during active disease. The chain employs TRBV10-3 and TRBJ2-5; TRBD1 might be the D (6 bases). The CDR3 protein is CAISEQGQGETQYF. The CDR3, as DNA: TGTGCCATCAGTGAACAGGGTCAAGGCGAGACCCAGTACTTC.